This T cell receptor beta chain stems from a study of Ad26.COV2.S vaccination and SARS-CoV-2 variants. Whole-study context: Once or twice, 56 days apart, Ad26.COV2.S was delivered intramuscularly.

The data were produced by immunoSEQ multiplex PCR, yet TCRdb's version contains in-frame clones alone and is incomplete. Of 400,000 to 450,000 clones in the sample, approximately 92% are singletons; the top ten hold less than 2%. As to treatment: over 15 received Ad26.COV2.S at low or high dose, single or two shots; about 5 received placebo; per-sample allocation not given. The samples date from day 63 after the first vaccine or placebo injection. The sample came from a Boston adult aged 18-55 years. This CDR3 spans 16 amino acids. V gene TRBV21-1 combines with J gene TRBJ2-4; the DNA was not compared with TRBD1, the D call given in the table. TRBV21-1 is marked as a pseudogene. This clonotype was obtained from a person aged 18-60 years who received the Ad26.COV2.S COVID-19 vaccine or a placebo. This sample comprised peripheral blood, obtained in a trial of Ad26.COV2.S vaccine versus placebo. The CDR3 nucleotides are TGTGCCAGCAGCCAAAGGGACAGACTAGCCAAAAACATTCAGTACTTC. Encoded protein: CASSQRDRLAKNIQYF.